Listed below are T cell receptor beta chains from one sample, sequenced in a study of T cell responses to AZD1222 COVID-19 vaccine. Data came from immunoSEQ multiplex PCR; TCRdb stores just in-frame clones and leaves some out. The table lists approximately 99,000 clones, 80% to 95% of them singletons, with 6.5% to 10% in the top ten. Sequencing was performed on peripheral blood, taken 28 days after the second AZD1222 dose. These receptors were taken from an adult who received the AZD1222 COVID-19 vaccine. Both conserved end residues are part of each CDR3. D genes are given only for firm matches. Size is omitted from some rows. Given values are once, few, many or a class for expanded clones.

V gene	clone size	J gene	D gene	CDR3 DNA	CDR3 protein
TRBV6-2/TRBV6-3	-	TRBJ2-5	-	TGTGCCAGCAGTTGGACGATACAGACCCAGTACTTC	CASSWTIQTQYF
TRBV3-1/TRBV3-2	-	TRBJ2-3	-	TGTGCCAGCAGCCAACTGGGAGATACGCAGTATTTT	CASSQLGDTQYF
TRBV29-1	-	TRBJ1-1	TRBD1	TGCAGCGTTGATATGGGCAGGGGGGACACTGAAGCTTTCTTT	CSVDMGRGDTEAFF
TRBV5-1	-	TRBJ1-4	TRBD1	TGCGCCAGCAGCCCAGAACACAGGGGGGAAAAACTGTTTTTT	CASSPEHRGEKLFF
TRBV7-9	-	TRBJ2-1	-	TGTGCCAGCAGCTCCTTGACCGGGGACCGTGAGCAGTTCTTC	CASSSLTGDREQFF
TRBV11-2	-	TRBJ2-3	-	TGTGCCAGCAGCTTACTCCCGGGAGTGCCAGATACGCAGTATTTT	CASSLLPGVPDTQYF
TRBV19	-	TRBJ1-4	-	TGTGCCAGTAGTATAAGCAATAATGAAAAACTGTTTTTT	CASSISNNEKLFF
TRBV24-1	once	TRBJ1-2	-	TGTGCCACCACGCGGGGGCCAGGGTATGGCTACACCTTC	CATTRGPGYGYTF
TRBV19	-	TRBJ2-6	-	TGTGCCAGTAGTGGACAGCGCTCTGGGGCCAACGTCCTGACTTTC	CASSGQRSGANVLTF
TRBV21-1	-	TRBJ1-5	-	TGTGCCAGCAGCTTTAGCCGGGACAGGGAGCGATGGGATCAGCCCCAGCATTTT	CASSFSRDRERWDQPQHF
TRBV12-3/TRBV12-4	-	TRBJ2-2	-	TGTGCCAGCAGTCGACAGTTAACCGGGGAGCTGTTTTTT	CASSRQLTGELFF
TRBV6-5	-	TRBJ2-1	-	TGTGCCAGCAGGAAGGGGGGACTGATTAACAATGAGCAGTTCTTC	CASRKGGLINNEQFF
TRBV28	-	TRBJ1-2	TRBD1	TGTGCCAGCAGTTTACCCGGACAGGGAAGATATGGCTACACCTTC	CASSLPGQGRYGYTF
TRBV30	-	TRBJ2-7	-	TGTGCCTACCTCGCAGGGGTCCACGAGCAGTACTTC	CAYLAGVHEQYF
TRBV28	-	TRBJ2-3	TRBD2	TGTGCCAGCAAACTAGCGGGAGGGCGGGCAGATACGCAGTATTTT	CASKLAGGRADTQYF
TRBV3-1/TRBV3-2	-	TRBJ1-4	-	TGTGCCAGCAGCCAAGGGACAACACCTCGGAAACTGTTTTTT	CASSQGTTPRKLFF
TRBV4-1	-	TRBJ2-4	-	TGCGCCAGCAGCCAAGAAATGGGGCAGACCAAAAACATTCAGTACTTC	CASSQEMGQTKNIQYF
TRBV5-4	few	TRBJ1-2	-	TGTGCCAGCAGCTTGGGCCAAGCTAACTATGGCTACACCTTC	CASSLGQANYGYTF
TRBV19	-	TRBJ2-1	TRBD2	TGTGCCAGTACCATAGCGGGAACTAGCACCTACAATGAGCAGTTCTTC	CASTIAGTSTYNEQFF
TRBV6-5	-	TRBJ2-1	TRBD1	TGTGCCAGCAGTTACTATGGACAGGGGGCTGAGCAGTTCTTC	CASSYYGQGAEQFF
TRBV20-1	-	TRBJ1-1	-	TGCAGTGCTAGTGGAAGGGTACCATTGGTAGCTTTCTTT	CSASGRVPLVAFF
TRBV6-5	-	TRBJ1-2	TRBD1	TGTGCCAGCAGTCGCAGGGACAGAAACTATGGCTACACCTTC	CASSRRDRNYGYTF
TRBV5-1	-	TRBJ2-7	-	TGCGCCAGCAGCTTGGACCAGTCCTCCTACGAGCAGTACTTC	CASSLDQSSYEQYF
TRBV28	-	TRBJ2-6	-	TGTGCCAGCAGCCTGTCTCTAGCTGGGGCCAACGTCCTGACTTTC	CASSLSLAGANVLTF
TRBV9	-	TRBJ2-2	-	TGTGCCAGCAGCGTAGATTCTAGGTACACCGGGGAGCTGTTTTTT	CASSVDSRYTGELFF
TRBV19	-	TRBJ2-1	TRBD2	TGTGCCAGTAGGGGGACTAGCGGGAATCGTGAGCAGTTCTTC	CASRGTSGNREQFF
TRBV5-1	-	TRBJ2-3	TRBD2	TGCGCCAGCAGCTGGGGACTAGCCAAAGATACGCAGTATTTT	CASSWGLAKDTQYF
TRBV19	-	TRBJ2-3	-	TGTGCCAGTAGTGAAGGGACATTCTCTAGCACAGATACGCAGTATTTT	CASSEGTFSSTDTQYF
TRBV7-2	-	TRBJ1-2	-	TGTGCCAGCAGCTTAGACTACTCTGGCTACACCTTC	CASSLDYSGYTF
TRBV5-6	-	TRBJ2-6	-	TGTGCCAGCAGCTTAGAGACAGACTCTGGGGCCAACGTCCTGACTTTC	CASSLETDSGANVLTF
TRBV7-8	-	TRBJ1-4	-	TGTGCCAGCAGCCGAAGCCAGGGTAATGAAAAACTGTTTTTT	CASSRSQGNEKLFF
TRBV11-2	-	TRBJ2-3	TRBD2	TGTGCCAGCAGCTCACGACTAGCGGGAGGCGGGAGCACAGATACGCAGTATTTT	CASSSRLAGGGSTDTQYF
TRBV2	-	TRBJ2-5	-	TGTGCCAGCAGTGACGGGACATACCAAGAGACCCAGTACTTC	CASSDGTYQETQYF
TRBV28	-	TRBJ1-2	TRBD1	TGTGCCAGCAGTGCGACCGGGACAGGGGGCGTCTCGAGGGGCTACACCTTC	CASSATGTGGVSRGYTF
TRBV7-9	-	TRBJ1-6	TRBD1	TGTGCCAGCAGCCTTGAGGGGACAGCAGGATCACCCCTCCACTTT	CASSLEGTAGSPLHF
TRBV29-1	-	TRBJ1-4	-	TGCAGCGTACAGGCAACTAATGAAAAACTGTTTTTT	CSVQATNEKLFF
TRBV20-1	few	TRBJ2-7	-	TGCAGTGCTAGTCCCGGGAGCCGAAGCTCCTACGAGCAGTACTTC	CSASPGSRSSYEQYF
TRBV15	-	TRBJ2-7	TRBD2	TGTGCCACCAGCAGAGATCGCACTAGCGGGAGGTACGAGCAGTACTTC	CATSRDRTSGRYEQYF
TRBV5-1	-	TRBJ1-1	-	TGCGCCAGCAGCCCACAGGGGAACACTGAAGCTTTCTTT	CASSPQGNTEAFF
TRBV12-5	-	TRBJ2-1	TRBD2	TGTGCTAGTGGTTGGAATAGCGGTAGCGGGAGACTATCCTACAATGAGCAGTTCTTC	CASGWNSGSGRLSYNEQFF
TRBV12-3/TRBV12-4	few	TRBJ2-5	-	TGTGCCAGCAGTTTGGCCGGGACAGAGACCCAGTACTTC	CASSLAGTETQYF